This T cell receptor beta chain was profiled in a study of regulatory T cells in long-lasting Graves disease. Investigators prepared the TCR beta libraries by applying iRepertoire HTBI primers and Arm-PCR of CDR3 regions. Each CDR3 protein gets one entry after TCRdb re-called the multiplex PCR reads with MiXCR. The sample yields over 650,000 distinct CDR3 sequences, around 30% seen once. Time point here: persistent/refractory GD, antithyroid drugs over 5 years with positive TRAb. Extracted RNA from PBMCs served as the source of the TCR library. This clonotype was found many times. The germline gives CDR1 MDHEN, CDR2 SYDVKM. The CDR3 runs to 12 residues. Trimming took off 4 bases at V and 1 base at J, with 4 bases between the two ends.

The TCR comes from a female donor with Graves disease. This specimen consisted of peripheral blood mononuclear cells (PBMCs), obtained when the disease was refractory, from a patient treated with antithyroid drugs. V usage is TRBV28 and J usage is TRBJ1-1; D gene unclear. CDR3 amino acids: CASSWTNTEAFF. The DNA of the CDR3 is TGTGCCAGCAGTTGGACGAACACTGAAGCTTTCTTT.